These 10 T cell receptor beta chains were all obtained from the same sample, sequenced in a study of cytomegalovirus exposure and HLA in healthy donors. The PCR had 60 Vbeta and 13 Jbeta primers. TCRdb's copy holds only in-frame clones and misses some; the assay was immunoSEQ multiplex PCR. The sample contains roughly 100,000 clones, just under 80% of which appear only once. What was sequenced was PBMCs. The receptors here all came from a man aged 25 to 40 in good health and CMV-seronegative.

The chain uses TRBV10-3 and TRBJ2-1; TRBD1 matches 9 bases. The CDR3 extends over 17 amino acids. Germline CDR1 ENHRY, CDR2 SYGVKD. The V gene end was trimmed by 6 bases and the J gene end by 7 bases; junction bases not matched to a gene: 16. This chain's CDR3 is CAIREGSGQGTRNEQFF. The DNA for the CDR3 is TGTGCCATCAGAGAAGGGTCGGGACAGGGTACGAGGAATGAGCAGTTCTTC.

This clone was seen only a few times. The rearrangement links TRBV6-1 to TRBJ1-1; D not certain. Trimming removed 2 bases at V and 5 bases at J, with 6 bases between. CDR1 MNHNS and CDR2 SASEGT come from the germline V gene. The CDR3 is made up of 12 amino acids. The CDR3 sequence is CASSELLTEAFF. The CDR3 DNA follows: TGTGCCAGCAGTGAATTATTAACTGAAGCTTTCTTT.

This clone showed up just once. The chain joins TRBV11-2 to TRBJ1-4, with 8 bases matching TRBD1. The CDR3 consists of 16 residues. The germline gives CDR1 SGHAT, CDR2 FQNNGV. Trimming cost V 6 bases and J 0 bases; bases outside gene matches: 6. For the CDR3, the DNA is TGTGCCAGCAGTCCCGGACAGGGAGCAACTAATGAAAAACTGTTTTTT. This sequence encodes CASSPGQGATNEKLFF.

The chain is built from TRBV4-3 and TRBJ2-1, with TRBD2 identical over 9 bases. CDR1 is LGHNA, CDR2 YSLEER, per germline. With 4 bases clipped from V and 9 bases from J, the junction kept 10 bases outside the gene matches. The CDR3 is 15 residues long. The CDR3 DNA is TGCGCCAGCAGCCGGACTAGCGCCTCTGAGAGTGAGCAGTTCTTC. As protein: CASSRTSASESEQFF.

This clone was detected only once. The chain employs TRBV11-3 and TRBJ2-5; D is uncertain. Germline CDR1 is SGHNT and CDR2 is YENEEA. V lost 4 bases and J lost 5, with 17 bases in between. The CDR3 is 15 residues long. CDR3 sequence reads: CASSSAAAGVETQYF. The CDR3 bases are TGTGCCAGCAGCTCTGCCGCGGCTGGAGTCGAGACCCAGTACTTC.

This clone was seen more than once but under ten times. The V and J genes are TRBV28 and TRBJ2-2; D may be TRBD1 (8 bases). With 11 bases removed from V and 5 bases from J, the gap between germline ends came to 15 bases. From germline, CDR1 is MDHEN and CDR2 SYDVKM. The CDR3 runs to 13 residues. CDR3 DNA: TGTGCCTGCCAGCGGGACAGGACCGGGGAGCTGTTTTTT. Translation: CACQRDRTGELFF.

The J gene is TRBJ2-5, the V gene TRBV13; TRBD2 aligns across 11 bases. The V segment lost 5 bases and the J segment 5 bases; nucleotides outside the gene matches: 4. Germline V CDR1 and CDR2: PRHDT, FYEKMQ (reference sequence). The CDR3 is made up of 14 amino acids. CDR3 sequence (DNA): TGTGCCAGCAGCACCTGGACTAGCGGGGAGACCCAGTACTTC. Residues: CASSTWTSGETQYF.

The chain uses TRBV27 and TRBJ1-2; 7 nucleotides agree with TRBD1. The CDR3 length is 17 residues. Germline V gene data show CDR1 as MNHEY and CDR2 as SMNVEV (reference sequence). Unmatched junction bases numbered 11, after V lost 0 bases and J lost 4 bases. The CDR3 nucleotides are TGTGCCAGCAGTTTATCCTCCCCCCGACAGGGCGCCTATGGCTACACCTTC. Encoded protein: CASSLSSPRQGAYGYTF.

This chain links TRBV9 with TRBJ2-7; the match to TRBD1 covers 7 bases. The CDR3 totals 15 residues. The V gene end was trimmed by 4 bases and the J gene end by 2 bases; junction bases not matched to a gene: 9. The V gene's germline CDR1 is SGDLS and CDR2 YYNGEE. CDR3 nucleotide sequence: TGTGCCAGCAGCCGAGAAGACAGGGCCACCTACGAGCAGTACTTC. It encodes CASSREDRATYEQYF.

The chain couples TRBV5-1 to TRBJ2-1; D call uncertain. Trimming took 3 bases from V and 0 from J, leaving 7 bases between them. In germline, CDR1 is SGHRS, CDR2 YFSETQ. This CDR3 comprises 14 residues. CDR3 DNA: TGCGCCAGCAGCTGGGCCGCCTCCTACAATGAGCAGTTCTTC. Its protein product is CASSWAASYNEQFF.